The clone carrying this T cell receptor beta chain was seen at least ten times. V shed 0 bases and J 4 bases; nucleotides not matched to a gene: 4. Looked up from germline, CDR1 is SGHDT and CDR2 is YYEEEE. This CDR3 comprises 16 residues. This entry belongs to a study of T-cell reconstitution after alpha-beta-depleted transplantation in children. Library preparation (for TCRbeta) was performed with unique molecular identifiers. TCRdb called the PCR reads again in MiXCR, with one record for every CDR3 protein. The sample shows a few hundred thousand distinct CDR3 sequences, about 12% of them seen only once.

The TCR originated in a human donor who donated a stem cell graft to a child with combined immunodeficiency. The chain joins TRBV5-6 to TRBJ2-6; TRBD1 matches 7 bases. This specimen was PBMCs from the stem cell graft donor, taken from the stem cell graft. In nucleotides, the CDR3 is TGTGCCAGCAGCTTGGAAAGGGGGCAAGGGGCCAACGTCCTGACTTTC. It yields the protein CASSLERGQGANVLTF.